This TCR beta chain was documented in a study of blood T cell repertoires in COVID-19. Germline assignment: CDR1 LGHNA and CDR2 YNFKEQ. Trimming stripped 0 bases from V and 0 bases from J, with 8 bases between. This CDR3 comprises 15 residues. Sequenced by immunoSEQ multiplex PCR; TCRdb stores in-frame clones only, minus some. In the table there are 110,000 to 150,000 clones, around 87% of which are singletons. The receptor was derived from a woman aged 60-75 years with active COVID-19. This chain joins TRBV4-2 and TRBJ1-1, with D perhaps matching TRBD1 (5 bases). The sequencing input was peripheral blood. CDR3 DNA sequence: TGTGCCAGCAGCCAAGATGGACATGTGAACACTGAAGCTTTCTTT. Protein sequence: CASSQDGHVNTEAFF.